This T cell receptor (beta chain) was identified in a study of cytomegalovirus exposure and HLA in healthy donors. Overall study findings and caveats: CMV serostatus was the only recorded immune exposure for donors. The authors reported that TCR beta sequences could predict HLA-A and HLA-B alleles. These predictions were accurate for most subjects in the first cohort. Later analysis identified over 15,000 TCR beta sequences associated with HLA alleles, using a false discovery rate threshold of 0.05.

The study ran its PCR with 60 Vbeta and 13 Jbeta primers. TCRdb's table, derived via immunoSEQ multiplex PCR, lists solely in-frame clones and lacks some. The repertoire has under 90,000 clones, around 78% of them found once; the top ten carry around 3.7%. Worth noting for this clone: Its cognate antigen is unknown.

Donors were ostensibly healthy at sampling, although undocumented immune exposures were probable. CDR1 is SNHLY and CDR2 is FYNNEI in the germline V gene. Between the trimmed V and J ends, which lost 5 bases and 2 bases, there was a span of 6 bases. There are 12 residues in the CDR3. Sequences were obtained from PBMCs. This sequence joins TRBV2 and TRBJ2-5; D remains unclear. The TCR sequence derives from a man aged 40-49 years in good health and CMV-seronegative. The CDR3 nucleotides read TGTGCCAGCAGTCCGAGGCAAGAGACCCAGTACTTC. As protein: CASSPRQETQYF.